Shown below are 19 T cell receptor beta chains from a single sample sequenced in a study of beta chain features in type 1 diabetes. Expressed TCRB transcripts got sequenced, as all isolated RNA was reverse transcribed. Clones were read by immunoSEQ multiplex PCR, and TCRdb kept only the in-frame ones, dropping some. The data show fewer than 550,000 clones, approximately 10% seen once. Sequencing was performed on naive CD4+ T cells from blood. The source is a woman under 30 in good health.

This clone turned up a few times. This chain links TRBV27 with TRBJ2-5, with a tentative D call TRBD1 (5 bases). V was clipped by 7 bases and J by 5 bases, with 14 bases between them. The germline V gene encodes CDR1 MNHEY and CDR2 SMNVEV (reference sequence). The CDR3 loop spans 13 amino acids. This CDR3 reads CASTGLWGETQYF. As DNA, the CDR3 is TGTGCCAGCACCGGTCTGTGGGGCGAGACCCAGTACTTC.

The chain employs TRBV10-3 and TRBJ2-5; no clear D. Germline loops: CDR1 ENHRY, CDR2 SYGVKD. The CDR3 covers 10 residues. V was clipped by 11 bases and J by 2 bases, with 6 bases between them. The CDR3 region is CAVSQETQYF. For the CDR3, the DNA is TGTGCCGTATCTCAAGAGACCCAGTACTTC.

This clone turned up a few times. The chain recombines TRBV7-9 with TRBJ1-3, with 8 bases aligning to TRBD1. This CDR3 is built from 15 residues. Germline assignment: CDR1 SEHNR and CDR2 FQNEAQ (reference sequence). The J segment lost 0 bases and the V segment lost 3 bases, leaving 1 base of the junction unmatched. The CDR3 is CASSLTGASGNTIYF. The CDR3 region has the DNA TGTGCCAGCAGCTTGACAGGGGCCTCTGGAAACACCATATATTTT.

This clone has just a few counts. The chain uses TRBV5-1 and TRBJ2-5; the D gene is possibly TRBD2 (5 bases). This CDR3 is built from 15 residues. The V end was cut by 0 bases, the J end by 4 bases, with 13 bases between. Germline CDR1 reads SGHRS; CDR2 reads YFSETQ. The CDR3 region is CASSLELEDLETQYF. The CDR3 nucleotides are TGCGCCAGCAGCTTGGAACTAGAAGACCTAGAGACCCAGTACTTC.

The chain is built from TRBV30 and TRBJ2-5, with a tentative D call TRBD1 (6 bases). V lost 7 bases and J 5 bases, leaving 14 bases between the germline ends. This CDR3 contains 12 residues. In germline, CDR1 is GTSNPN, CDR2 SVGIG (reference sequence). The CDR3, as DNA: TGTGCCTATCAAATGCAGGGGGAGACCCAGTACTTC. Amino acid sequence: CAYQMQGETQYF.

A note on this clone: Distinct nucleotide sequences in the sample also encode this CDR3. V usage is TRBV5-1 and J usage is TRBJ2-1; D is possibly TRBD1 (6 bases). Trimming cost V 0 bases and J 13 bases, with 8 bases left between them. The CDR3 contains 11 residues. Germline-derived CDR1 and CDR2 are SGHRS and YFSETQ. The CDR3, as DNA: TGCGCCAGCAGCTTGGAAGGGGGTCAGTTCTTC. As protein: CASSLEGGQFF.

The gene calls are TRBV27 and TRBJ2-1; 8 bases map to TRBD1. Per the germline V gene, CDR1 is MNHEY and CDR2 is SMNVEV (reference sequence). The junction had 4 bases not matched to a gene; V was cut back by 7 bases and J by 2 bases. CDR3 length: 14 amino acids. CDR3 protein: CASKGQGAYNEQFF. CDR3 bases: TGTGCCAGCAAAGGACAGGGAGCCTACAATGAGCAGTTCTTC.

This clone was counted a few times. This rearrangement joins TRBV6-1 to TRBJ2-5, with a tentative D call TRBD2 (5 bases). The germline CDR1 and CDR2 sequences are MNHNS and SASEGT. V was trimmed by 6 bases and J by 4 bases, leaving 12 bases between them. There are 13 residues in the CDR3. CDR3 coding DNA: TGTGCCAGCAGCGAACTAGGTGGAGAGACCCAGTACTTC. Encoded protein: CASSELGGETQYF.

CDR3: CASSSPGTTSYEQYF. For the CDR3, the DNA is TGTGCCAGCAGTTCCCCCGGGACTACCTCCTACGAGCAGTACTTC. The chain combines TRBV27 with TRBJ2-7, with 7 positions matching TRBD2. The CDR3 loop spans 15 amino acids. Germline V CDR1 and CDR2: MNHEY, SMNVEV (reference sequence). V lost 4 bases and J lost 0; bases outside the gene matches: 6.

This chain connects TRBV7-2 to TRBJ2-7; 9 nucleotides line up with TRBD1. The CDR3 consists of 15 residues. Germline values: CDR1 SGHTA, CDR2 FQGNSA. The V and J ends lost 1 base and 7 bases, in that order; junction bases with no gene match: 8. CDR3 sequence reads: CASSLGGQGSEEQYF. Written as DNA, the CDR3 is TGTGCCAGCAGCTTAGGGGGACAGGGCTCAGAGGAGCAGTACTTC. Combining the CDR3 with reference TRBV7-2 and TRBJ2-7 gives the whole variable domain GAGVSQSPSNKVTEKGKDVELRCDPISGHTALYWYRQSLGQGLEFLIYFQGNSAPDKSGLPSDRFSAERTGGSVSTLTIQRTQQEDSAVYLCASSLGGQGSEEQYFGPGTRLTVT.

This clone has only a few counts. The rearrangement links TRBV9 to TRBJ2-2; 7 bases are shared with TRBD1. The CDR3 sequence is 15 residues long. Germline values: CDR1 SGDLS, CDR2 YYNGEE. V dropped 0 bases and J dropped 4; count of bases not matched to a gene: 3. CDR3 in amino acids: CASSVEGAVTGELFF. The DNA for the CDR3 is TGTGCCAGCAGCGTAGAGGGGGCGGTCACCGGGGAGCTGTTTTTT.

The genes are TRBV5-1 and TRBJ1-2; a weak D match, TRBD1 (5 bases). The germline V gene has CDR1 SGHRS and CDR2 YFSETQ. Trimming took 6 bases from V and 10 from J, leaving 19 bases between them. The CDR3 loop spans 13 amino acids. CDR3 residues: CASTYIGGLDYTF. CDR3 bases: TGCGCCAGCACCTACATTGGGGGTCTGGACTACACCTTC.

In this sample, this clone turned up a few times. The rearrangement links TRBV7-2 to TRBJ2-1; D uncertain. Per germline, CDR1 SGHTA and CDR2 FQGNSA. The CDR3 length is 14 residues. Trimming stripped 0 bases from V and 5 bases from J, with 8 bases between. The DNA of the CDR3 is TGTGCCAGCAGCTTAGCGGTTCGGGACAATGAGCAGTTCTTC. This sequence encodes CASSLAVRDNEQFF.

This clone was seen more than once but under ten times. One end of the junction does not line up with germline, which may come from a read error. The chain is built from TRBV5-4 and TRBJ2-3; 7 bases fit TRBD2. The CDR3 length is 13 residues. From germline, CDR1 is SGHNT and CDR2 YYREEE (reference sequence). CDR3 sequence reads: CASSQTSTDTQYF. The CDR3 DNA reads TGTGCCAGCAGCCAGACTAGCACGGATACGCAGTATTTT.

This clone was recorded a few times. The V call is TRBV25-1, the J call TRBJ2-1, with 14 bases matching TRBD2. The length of the CDR3 is 18 residues. Germline V gives CDR1 MGHDK, CDR2 SYGVNS. Trimming cost V 3 bases and J 7 bases; bases outside gene matches: 11. CDR3 nucleotide sequence: TGTGCCAGCAGTGATCCCACCGGGACTAGCGGGGGACTGAATGAGCAGTTCTTC. Its protein product is CASSDPTGTSGGLNEQFF.

This rearrangement joins TRBV6-5 to TRBJ2-1; 10 nucleotides match TRBD1. The CDR3 is 13 residues long. Per germline, CDR1 MNHEY and CDR2 SVGAGI. V shed 6 bases and J 8 bases; nucleotides not matched to a gene: 4. CDR3 residues: CASRRQGAHEQFF. CDR3 nucleotides: TGTGCCAGCAGGCGACAGGGGGCTCATGAGCAGTTCTTC.

The rearrangement links TRBV5-4 to TRBJ1-2; 11 bases are shared with TRBD1. Germline trimming cut 4 bases from V and 5 bases from J; bases unmatched to any gene: 10. The germline CDR1 and CDR2 sequences are SGHNT and YYREEE (reference sequence). CDR3 length equals 16 residues. CDR3 sequence: CASSPRDRGYGYGYTF. In DNA form, the CDR3 reads TGTGCCAGCAGCCCGAGGGACAGGGGGTACGGTTATGGCTACACCTTC. Based on the CDR3 plus reference TRBV5-4 and TRBJ1-2, the full variable domain is ETGVTQSPTHLIKTRGQQVTLRCSSQSGHNTVSWYQQALGQGPQFIFQYYREEENGRGNFPPRFSGLQFPNYSSELNVNALELDDSALYLCASSPRDRGYGYGYTFGSGTRLTVV.

This clone has more than one count but fewer than ten. The chain uses TRBV19 and TRBJ2-2, with D hard to call. This CDR3 is built from 12 residues. Germline V gives CDR1 LNHDA, CDR2 SQIVND (reference sequence). Trimming took 7 bases from V and 7 from J, leaving 10 bases between them. The CDR3 sequence is CASTAPVGELFF. CDR3 in DNA: TGTGCCAGTACCGCGCCGGTCGGGGAGCTGTTTTTT.

The gene calls are TRBV6-6 and TRBJ2-7; TRBD1 matches at 8 bases. J was trimmed by 6 bases and V by 4 bases; bases with no gene match: 8. Looked up from germline, CDR1 is MNHNY and CDR2 is SVGAGI (reference sequence). The CDR3 length is 14 residues. The CDR3 protein is CASSSTGGKTEQYV. CDR3 DNA: TGTGCCAGCAGTTCAACAGGGGGGAAGACCGAGCAGTACGTC.